A selection of T cell receptor beta chains follows, all from one sample in a study of blood T cell repertoires in COVID-19. Only in-frame clones appear in the TCRdb table, and some are missing; sequencing was by immunoSEQ multiplex PCR. The sample yields about 110,000 clones, approximately 82% seen once. The sequenced sample was peripheral blood. These receptors all come from a woman in her 70s with acute or convalescent COVID-19. The CDR3 runs from the conserved cysteine through the conserved F or W. Fields, in order: D gene, J gene, clone size, V gene, CDR3 DNA, CDR3 protein. A D gene is named only where the DNA matches it firmly. Expanded clones are given a class, and other clones once, few, many or no size at all.

TRBD1 | TRBJ2-5 | - | TRBV4-2 | TGTGCCAGCAGCCAAGGACAGGGGGACCAGGAGACCCAGTACTTC | CASSQGQGDQETQYF
TRBD1 | TRBJ1-1 | - | TRBV5-1 | TGCGCCAGCAGCTTTGGGACAGGGAGTTCTGAAGCTTTCTTT | CASSFGTGSSEAFF
TRBD1 | TRBJ1-1 | - | TRBV27 | TGTGCCAGCAGTTTAGGGACAGGGAAGAACACTGAAGCTTTCTTT | CASSLGTGKNTEAFF
TRBD2 | TRBJ2-3 | - | TRBV28 | TGTGCCAGCAGTTCCGGGACTAGCTTCCCAGATACGCAGTATTTT | CASSSGTSFPDTQYF
- | TRBJ2-1 | - | TRBV28 | TGTGCCAGCAGTAGAGGATACAATGAGCAGTTCTTC | CASSRGYNEQFF
TRBD2 | TRBJ2-7 | - | TRBV9 | TGTGCCAGCAGCGTAGGCCTAGCGGGAAACGAGCAGTACTTC | CASSVGLAGNEQYF
- | TRBJ1-2 | - | TRBV6-2/TRBV6-3 | TGTGCCAGCAGTTCGACAAGATCTGGCGGGTATGGCTACACCTTC | CASSSTRSGGYGYTF
- | TRBJ1-3 | - | TRBV11-2 | TGTGCCAGCAGCCGGGCCAGCGGGGGAAACACCATATATTTT | CASSRASGGNTIYF
- | TRBJ2-2 | once | TRBV5-6 | TGTGCCAGCAGCTCGCAGGGGAAAAGGGCCGGGGAGCTGTTTTTT | CASSSQGKRAGELFF
- | TRBJ1-1 | - | TRBV18 | TGTGCCAGCTCACCAAACGCGGTCCGGAACACTGAAGCTTTCTTT | CASSPNAVRNTEAFF
- | TRBJ1-2 | - | TRBV24-1 | TGTGCCACCAGTGACAGATCCAACTATGGCTACACCTTC | CATSDRSNYGYTF
- | TRBJ1-2 | - | TRBV9 | TGTGCCAGCAGCGTTGGAACAGGGAGCTATGGCTACACCTTC | CASSVGTGSYGYTF
- | TRBJ2-5 | - | TRBV6-5 | TGTGCCAGCAGTAATACAGCTTTGCGGAGGGAGACCCAGTACTTC | CASSNTALRRETQYF
TRBD1 | TRBJ1-1 | once | TRBV13 | TGTGCCAGCAGCAAGCGACAGGGGAGAGCTTTCTTT | CASSKRQGRAFF
- | TRBJ2-1 | once | TRBV18 | TGTGCCAGCTCAGACAGGCATCTTCTTTACAATGAGCAGTTCTTC | CASSDRHLLYNEQFF
TRBD2 | TRBJ2-5 | - | TRBV4-1 | TGCGCCAGCAGCCCAATCGCGGGGGGGGCTGGAGAGACCCAGTACTTC | CASSPIAGGAGETQYF
- | TRBJ2-1 | - | TRBV5-1 | TGCGCCAGCAGCTTGCAAAACAATGAGCAGTTCTTC | CASSLQNNEQFF
TRBD1 | TRBJ2-3 | - | TRBV3-1/TRBV3-2 | TGTGCCAGCAGCCAATCAACAGGGGCCGATACGCAGTATTTT | CASSQSTGADTQYF